This entry lists 27 T cell receptor beta chains sequenced from one sample in a study of CD8+ T cells in alopecia areata. Treatment meaning: oral pan-JAK inhibitor, 5-10 mg twice daily. Following RNA extraction, reverse transcription yielded cDNA that acted as the sequencing template. Only in-frame clones appear in the TCRdb table, and some are missing; sequencing was by immunoSEQ multiplex PCR. The sample holds some 210,000 clones; approximately 70% are singletons and the top ten take 0.95% to 1.5%. The material sequenced was CD4+ T cells sorted from blood, taken at approximately week 45, from a patient treated with tofacitinib. The receptors here all came from a human donor with alopecia areata.

V and J are TRBV9 and TRBJ1-6; D might be TRBD1 (5 bases). Germline-derived CDR1 and CDR2 are SGDLS and YYNGEE. The CDR3 has 16 amino acids. The V and J ends lost 4 bases and 8 bases respectively, with 19 bases between them. CDR3 DNA: TGTGCCAGCAGCCCCCATTCTTCGGGGGAGTATTCACCCCTCCACTTT. It is translated as CASSPHSSGEYSPLHF. Based on the CDR3 plus reference TRBV9 and TRBJ1-6, the full variable domain is DSGVTQTPKHLITATGQRVTLRCSPRSGDLSVYWYQQSLDQGLQFLIQYYNGEERAKGNILERFSAQQFPDLHSELNLSSLELGDSALYFCASSPHSSGEYSPLHFGNGTRLTVT.

The chain carries TRBV6-5 and TRBJ1-2, with TRBD1 matching over 9 bases. The CDR3 extends over 14 amino acids. Germline assignment: CDR1 MNHEY and CDR2 SVGAGI. V dropped 4 bases and J dropped 6; count of bases not matched to a gene: 6. DNA for the CDR3: TGTGCCAGCAGTTTGGGACAGGGAGTTAATGGCTACACCTTC. The encoded protein is CASSLGQGVNGYTF.

The chain carries TRBV2 and TRBJ2-7, with D perhaps TRBD1 (7 bases). With 3 bases removed from V and 2 bases from J, the gap between germline ends came to 14 bases. The CDR3 loop spans 15 amino acids. Germline lookup yields CDR1 SNHLY and CDR2 FYNNEI. The CDR3 is CASSDGGDSTYEQYF. The CDR3 nucleotides are TGTGCCAGCAGTGATGGAGGGGACAGCACCTACGAGCAGTACTTC.

This chain joins TRBV29-1 and TRBJ2-7; 7 nucleotides agree with TRBD1. This CDR3 has 12 residues. In germline, CDR1 is SQVTM, CDR2 ANQGSEA. J was trimmed by 1 base and V by 7 bases; bases with no gene match: 4. DNA for the CDR3: TGCAGCGGGACAGGAGCATCCTACGAGCAGTACTTC. It codes for CSGTGASYEQYF.

V and J are TRBV7-2 and TRBJ2-7; D might be TRBD1 (5 bases). CDR1 is SGHTA, CDR2 FQGNSA, per germline. Trimming removed 5 bases from V and 3 bases from J, with 14 bases in between. The CDR3 totals 14 residues. The CDR3 sequence is CASSTTGGNYEQYF. CDR3 DNA sequence: TGTGCCAGCAGCACCACAGGTGGAAACTACGAGCAGTACTTC.

The V call is TRBV7-3, the J call TRBJ1-2, with D possibly being TRBD1 (5 bases). Germline V CDR1 and CDR2: SGHTA, FQGTGA. This CDR3 has 15 amino acids. Trimming took off 5 bases at V and 13 bases at J, with 26 bases between the two ends. The CDR3 here is CASSPTGGSGVPATF. The CDR3 DNA is TGTGCCAGCAGCCCCACGGGGGGGTCAGGTGTGCCCGCCACCTTC.

This sequence joins TRBV7-9 and TRBJ2-3; 7 bases fit TRBD2. V trimming: 4 bases; J trimming: 6 bases; junction bases outside the gene matches: 16. The CDR3 totals 17 residues. Germline CDR1 is SEHNR and CDR2 is FQNEAQ (reference sequence). CDR3 protein: CASSSTLGTSDTDTQYF. The CDR3 nucleotides are TGTGCCAGCAGCTCCACTTTAGGCACTAGCGATACGGATACGCAGTATTTT.

The CDR3 DNA is TGTGCCTGGAGTGTTTCGAGACAGGGGTCAAATGAGCAGTTCTTC. It is translated as CAWSVSRQGSNEQFF. The gene calls are TRBV30 and TRBJ2-1; the match to TRBD1 covers 8 bases. The CDR3 loop spans 15 amino acids. Germline-derived CDR1 and CDR2 are GTSNPN and SVGIG (reference sequence). With 0 bases clipped from V and 7 bases from J, the junction kept 8 bases outside the gene matches.

The V gene is TRBV6-1, the J gene TRBJ2-7, with D possibly TRBD1 on 6 matching bases. V was cut by 3 bases and J by 5 bases, with 14 bases left in between. Germline values: CDR1 MNHNS, CDR2 SASEGT. CDR3 length: 14 residues. CDR3 protein: CASSDQGYRDEQYF. The DNA for the CDR3 is TGTGCCAGCAGTGATCAGGGGTACCGGGACGAGCAGTACTTC.

This clone was detected ten times or more. The chain has TRBV7-7 and TRBJ2-5; D not certain. Trimming took 3 bases from V and 4 from J, leaving 12 bases between them. The CDR3 has 14 amino acids. Germline V gene sequence: CDR1 SSHAT, CDR2 FNYEAQ (reference sequence). In DNA, the CDR3 is TGTGCCAGCAGCTTGGAAAGGGTCGGAGAGACCCAGTACTTC. It encodes CASSLERVGETQYF.

This clone was seen more than once but under ten times. The rearrangement links TRBV5-1 to TRBJ1-6; no reliable D call. The CDR3 contains 15 residues. V lost 1 base to trimming and J lost 6 bases, with 11 bases between them. Germline V gene data show CDR1 as SGHRS and CDR2 as YFSETQ. CDR3 sequence: CASSLSRLSNSPLHF. The DNA for the CDR3 is TGCGCCAGCAGCTTGAGTCGGCTGAGTAATTCACCCCTCCACTTT.

CDR3 DNA sequence: TGCGCCAGCAGTTCCTACGGGGGCTCCTACAATGAGCAGTTCTTC. Encoded protein: CASSSYGGSYNEQFF. The chain employs TRBV23-1 and TRBJ2-1, with D perhaps matching TRBD2 (6 bases). TRBV23-1 belongs to the ORF category, with a function that is uncertain. The V and J ends lost 5 bases and 0 bases respectively, with 11 bases between them. This CDR3 spans 15 amino acids.

The gene calls are TRBV6-1 and TRBJ1-1; perhaps TRBD1 as D (6 bases). The CDR3 totals 14 residues. Looked up from germline, CDR1 is MNHNS and CDR2 is SASEGT. V shed 5 bases and J shed 1 base, with 11 bases lying between them. CDR3 bases: TGTGCCAGCAGTCCAGGACAGCGGAACACTGAAGCTTTCTTT. Translated: CASSPGQRNTEAFF.

In this sample, this clone turned up once. The chain has TRBV2 and TRBJ2-7; D unclear. V lost 10 bases and J lost 3, with 13 bases in between. Germline V gene sequence: CDR1 SNHLY, CDR2 FYNNEI. The CDR3 has 12 residues. This CDR3 is CATGRDHYEQYF. The CDR3 coding sequence is TGTGCCACGGGCAGAGACCACTACGAGCAGTACTTC.

The chain uses TRBV29-1 and TRBJ2-3, with TRBD1 matching over 9 bases. CDR3 length: 13 amino acids. The ends lost 4 bases at V and 4 bases at J; junction bases unmatched: 3. CDR1 is SQVTM, CDR2 ANQGSEA, per germline. The CDR3 loop is CSVVGTGPDTQYF. The CDR3 DNA reads as TGCAGCGTTGTGGGGACAGGGCCAGATACGCAGTATTTT.

The gene calls are TRBV29-1 and TRBJ2-1; 9 positions match TRBD1. The CDR3 runs to 14 residues. Germline CDR1 SQVTM, CDR2 ANQGSEA. V dropped 3 bases and J dropped 2; count of bases not matched to a gene: 2. CDR3 region: CSVDGTGTYNEQFF. The CDR3, as DNA: TGCAGCGTTGACGGGACAGGGACCTACAATGAGCAGTTCTTC.

The chain joins TRBV30 to TRBJ2-1, with 8 bases identical to TRBD2. This CDR3 is 14 amino acids long. V shed 4 bases, J shed 7 bases, and the junction held 9 bases outside the gene matches. CDR1 is GTSNPN, CDR2 SVGIG, per germline (reference sequence). The CDR3 nucleotides read TGTGCCTGGACGAACGGGGGGGCGAGGAATGAGCAGTTCTTC. As protein: CAWTNGGARNEQFF.

This chain links TRBV7-2 with TRBJ2-1; 7 nucleotides line up with TRBD2. The CDR3 runs 13 residues. Germline V gene lookup returns CDR1 SGHTA and CDR2 FQGNSA. Germline trimming cut 4 bases from V and 8 bases from J; bases unmatched to any gene: 5. CDR3 in amino acids: CASSWGLWDEQFF. Here the CDR3 DNA reads TGTGCCAGCAGCTGGGGACTATGGGATGAGCAGTTCTTC.

This clone turned up a few times. This sequence joins TRBV18 and TRBJ2-7, with a possible D match to TRBD2 (7 bases). Trimming removed 6 bases at V and 3 bases at J, with 12 bases between. CDR1 KGHSH and CDR2 LQKENI come from the germline V gene. The CDR3 runs to 13 residues. As DNA, the CDR3 is TGTGCCAGCTCTGGGAGGGGGAACTACGAGCAGTACTTC. Amino acids: CASSGRGNYEQYF.

In its sample, this clone was seen a few times. The V gene is TRBV4-3, the J gene TRBJ2-3; TRBD2 might be the D (6 bases). Germline V gives CDR1 LGHNA, CDR2 YSLEER. The length of the CDR3 is 15 residues. The V and J ends lost 0 bases and 2 bases respectively, with 9 bases between them. CDR3: CASSQELAATDTQYF. DNA of the CDR3: TGCGCCAGCAGCCAAGAATTAGCGGCCACAGATACGCAGTATTTT.

The rearrangement uses TRBV30 and TRBJ2-2, with 11 positions matching TRBD1. J lost 4 bases, V lost 8 bases, and 6 bases had no gene match. The CDR3 covers 14 residues. Germline V CDR1 and CDR2: GTSNPN, SVGIG (reference sequence). The CDR3 here is CAGRGQGGTGELFF. The CDR3 DNA follows: TGTGCCGGACGGGGACAGGGGGGCACCGGGGAGCTGTTTTTT.

The J gene is TRBJ1-1, the V gene TRBV29-1; D gene uncertain. The CDR3 sequence is 13 residues long. The ends were cut back, 8 bases at V and 1 base at J, with 14 bases in the middle. Germline CDR1 is SQVTM and CDR2 is ANQGSEA. CDR3 bases: TGCAGCTACGCGCCAGTGGGGAACACTGAAGCTTTCTTT. Its protein product is CSYAPVGNTEAFF.

V gene TRBV29-1 combines with J gene TRBJ2-3; 10 bases align to TRBD2. CDR3 length: 15 residues. Germline V gives CDR1 SQVTM, CDR2 ANQGSEA. The trim removed 4 bases at V and 3 bases at J, leaving 7 bases unmatched. The CDR3 reads CSVVQPSGGTDTQYF. In DNA form, the CDR3 reads TGCAGCGTTGTTCAGCCTAGCGGGGGTACAGATACGCAGTATTTT.

The rearrangement uses TRBV6-1 and TRBJ1-1, with D uncertain. V was cut by 2 bases and J by 8 bases, with 15 bases left in between. CDR1 and CDR2 from the germline V gene are MNHNS and SASEGT. The CDR3 extends over 14 amino acids. CDR3 DNA: TGTGCCAGCAGTGAAACCGCTGGGTGGTCGGAAGCTTTCTTT. It encodes CASSETAGWSEAFF.

The chain couples TRBV29-1 to TRBJ2-5; D possibly matches TRBD1 or TRBD2 (5 bases each). Germline V CDR1 and CDR2: SQVTM, ANQGSEA. This CDR3 contains 14 residues. V gave up 3 bases and J gave up 5 bases, with 16 bases separating them. The chain's CDR3 is CSVEFRGHGETQYF. DNA for the CDR3: TGCAGCGTTGAGTTCCGGGGCCATGGGGAGACCCAGTACTTC.

This clone was seen a handful of times. Within the sample, other DNA sequences also encode this same CDR3. The J gene is TRBJ2-2, the V gene TRBV9, with D perhaps TRBD1 (6 bases). Germline lookup yields CDR1 SGDLS and CDR2 YYNGEE. V was clipped by 0 bases and J by 4 bases, with 10 bases between them. CDR3 length: 15 amino acids. The CDR3 DNA reads as TGTGCCAGCAGCGTAGGTCAGGGGAGCACCGGGGAGCTGTTTTTT. Amino acid sequence: CASSVGQGSTGELFF. Drawing the rest from reference TRBV9 and TRBJ2-2, the complete variable domain is DSGVTQTPKHLITATGQRVTLRCSPRSGDLSVYWYQQSLDQGLQFLIQYYNGEERAKGNILERFSAQQFPDLHSELNLSSLELGDSALYFCASSVGQGSTGELFFGEGSRLTVL.

The V gene is TRBV9, the J gene TRBJ2-3, with TRBD1 matching 10 bases. Germline V gene sequence: CDR1 SGDLS, CDR2 YYNGEE. After removal of 0 bases from V and 1 base from J, the junction contained 11 bases not matched to a gene. CDR3 length: 19 amino acids. The CDR3 region is CASSVGVWGQGLGTDTQYF. The CDR3 coding sequence is TGTGCCAGCAGCGTAGGGGTATGGGGACAGGGGTTGGGCACAGATACGCAGTATTTT.